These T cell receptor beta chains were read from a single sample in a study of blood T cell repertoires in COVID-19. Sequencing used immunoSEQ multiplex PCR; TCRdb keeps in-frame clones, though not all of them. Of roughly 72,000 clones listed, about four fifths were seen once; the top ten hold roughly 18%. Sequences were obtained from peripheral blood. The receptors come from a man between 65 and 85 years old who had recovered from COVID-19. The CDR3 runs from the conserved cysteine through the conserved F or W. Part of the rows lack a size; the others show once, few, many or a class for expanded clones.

CDR3 protein: CASSPSYRGYEQYF
V gene: TRBV28
clone size: NA
J gene: TRBJ2-7

CDR3 protein: CAITQGDDGYTF
V gene: TRBV10-3
clone size: once
J gene: TRBJ1-2

CDR3 protein: CASSQDWGTGNQPQHF
V gene: TRBV3-1/TRBV3-2
clone size: NA
J gene: TRBJ1-5

CDR3 protein: CASGRSASTQYF
V gene: TRBV19
clone size: NA
J gene: TRBJ2-3

CDR3 protein: CACPGHSNTEAFF
V gene: TRBV30
clone size: once
J gene: TRBJ1-1

CDR3 protein: CASSLRQGAREQYF
V gene: TRBV7-9
clone size: NA
J gene: TRBJ2-7

CDR3 protein: CASSEGKGGRRLFF
V gene: TRBV2
clone size: once
J gene: TRBJ2-1

CDR3 protein: CASNPLYGELFF
V gene: TRBV7-9
clone size: NA
J gene: TRBJ2-2

CDR3 protein: CASSSLSGGAPDTQYF
V gene: TRBV6-5
clone size: NA
J gene: TRBJ2-3

CDR3 protein: CASSIVGGVGGEQYF
V gene: TRBV19
clone size: once
J gene: TRBJ2-7

CDR3 protein: CASSPLGGAVSRDTQYF
V gene: TRBV5-4
clone size: NA
J gene: TRBJ2-3

CDR3 protein: CAFRGTGPYEQYF
V gene: TRBV5-4
clone size: NA
J gene: TRBJ2-7

CDR3 protein: CASMSRENTGELFF
V gene: TRBV9
clone size: NA
J gene: TRBJ2-2

CDR3 protein: CASSETGLAGLGEQYF
V gene: TRBV25-1
clone size: once
J gene: TRBJ2-7

CDR3 protein: CASSQVSSGNTIYF
V gene: TRBV4-2
clone size: once
J gene: TRBJ1-3

CDR3 protein: CASSSWDGEVAEAFF
V gene: TRBV11-3
clone size: NA
J gene: TRBJ1-1

CDR3 protein: CASSLELGREQYF
V gene: TRBV7-6
clone size: few
J gene: TRBJ2-7

CDR3 protein: CASSEEEAYGYTF
V gene: TRBV6-1
clone size: once
J gene: TRBJ1-2

CDR3 protein: CASSQDLEQGVVEQFF
V gene: TRBV3-1/TRBV3-2
clone size: NA
J gene: TRBJ2-1

CDR3 protein: CASSQDLGGDRREQYF
V gene: TRBV5-4
clone size: NA
J gene: TRBJ2-7

CDR3 protein: CAWSVQGWEQYF
V gene: TRBV30
clone size: NA
J gene: TRBJ2-7

CDR3 protein: CAWNSNNQPQHF
V gene: TRBV30
clone size: few
J gene: TRBJ1-5

CDR3 protein: CASSPRQGEDEQYF
V gene: TRBV18
clone size: NA
J gene: TRBJ2-7

CDR3 protein: CASIGHHTGANVLTF
V gene: TRBV19
clone size: NA
J gene: TRBJ2-6

CDR3 protein: CAISQSPGQGIPEAFF
V gene: TRBV10-3
clone size: NA
J gene: TRBJ1-1

CDR3 protein: CASTPKGAGRFVPF
V gene: TRBV2
clone size: few
J gene: TRBJ1-2

CDR3 protein: CASSLSGLGRGPQHF
V gene: TRBV27
clone size: NA
J gene: TRBJ1-5

CDR3 protein: CASSLRGVDYGYTF
V gene: TRBV5-5
clone size: NA
J gene: TRBJ1-2

CDR3 protein: CASTRTGSSYEQYF
V gene: TRBV6-5
clone size: NA
J gene: TRBJ2-7

CDR3 protein: CASSVLGAGGPETQYF
V gene: TRBV9
clone size: NA
J gene: TRBJ2-5

CDR3 protein: CASSADGAYEQYF
V gene: TRBV2
clone size: once
J gene: TRBJ2-7

CDR3 protein: CSASRDSVNTEAFF
V gene: TRBV20-1
clone size: NA
J gene: TRBJ1-1

CDR3 protein: CATSRDKGFREQYF
V gene: TRBV15
clone size: NA
J gene: TRBJ2-7

CDR3 protein: CASSRGAGGGELFF
V gene: TRBV7-8
clone size: NA
J gene: TRBJ2-2

CDR3 protein: CAGQGRGTDTQYF
V gene: TRBV6-5
clone size: few
J gene: TRBJ2-3

CDR3 protein: CASSEPGTGVGELFF
V gene: TRBV6-1
clone size: NA
J gene: TRBJ2-2

CDR3 protein: CAGSYRRDRNNEKLFF
V gene: TRBV6-2/TRBV6-3
clone size: NA
J gene: TRBJ1-4

CDR3 protein: CASSNPTGEAFF
V gene: TRBV12-3/TRBV12-4
clone size: few
J gene: TRBJ1-1

CDR3 protein: CASSPTGTEGRAFF
V gene: TRBV6-5
clone size: once
J gene: TRBJ1-1

CDR3 protein: CASSQATSGLVTGELFF
V gene: TRBV3-1/TRBV3-2
clone size: NA
J gene: TRBJ2-2